Listed here is a single TCR beta chain. The antigen remains undetermined. These data are taken from a study of shared clonotypes between healthy human individuals. Study in general: Donor composition was two women and a few men, aged 18 to 49.

Those who donated were healthy HIV-negative adults, with no recent acute infections or vaccinations reported. Here immunoSEQ multiplex PCR was the method, and the copy in TCRdb shows in-frame clones only, minus some. Among roughly 2.2 million clones listed, roughly 92% were seen once. Study-level points and caveats: Estimated richness values were generally larger in naive subsets than in memory subsets.

The TCR originated in a man aged 18 to 30 in good health. Some clones in this sample may be carry-over from other donors' samples. Material: naive CD4+ T cells from PBMCs. Subset: CD45RA+ positively selected.

The CDR3 loop reads CASSTRTPLAGVKEQYF. For the CDR3, the DNA is TGTGCCAGTAGCACCCGCACGCCGCTAGCGGGAGTTAAGGAGCAGTACTTC. J is TRBJ2-7 and V is TRBV19; TRBD2 aligns across 10 bases. V was clipped by 6 bases and J by 7 bases; unmatched bases: 18. The CDR3 covers 17 residues. Germline V gives CDR1 LNHDA, CDR2 SQIVND (reference sequence).